The TCR beta chain described here comes from a study of preoperative IRX-2 immunotherapy in early breast cancer (dated 2019 in TCRdb). Library generation was performed with the immunoSEQ multiplex PCR assay. TCRdb mirrors the immuneACCESS table, restricted to in-frame sequences. Some clones are absent from its copies; in checked studies, under half trace to an unresolved V gene, and the reason for the others is unknown. This sample lists over 25,000 clones; roughly four fifths were detected once. The ten largest clones add up to roughly 2.6% of the sample. The CDR3 numbers 15 residues from cysteine through phenylalanine. Only the CDR3 DNA is retained, 45 bases long and in frame from the first base. For CDR1 and CDR2, the germline V gene lists SGHNT and YENEEA. The V end loses 5 bases and the J end loses 4 bases, and a stretch of 17 bases separates them. The sample's treatment or condition label, in plain terms: preoperative locoregional IRX-2 cytokine immunotherapy. The samples were obtained from a phase Ib study that tested preoperative, locoregional IRX-2 cytokine immunotherapy designed to prime immune responses. The donors were early-stage breast cancer patients who were given IRX-2 prior to surgery.

A remark on this clone: Its specific antigen is unknown. Base qualities are not provided; no much larger clone lies one nucleotide away.

The chain uses TRBV11-3 and TRBJ1-2; TRBD1 is a possible D gene, resting on 5 matching bases. This receptor was obtained from a human donor with breast cancer. Sequencing used lymph node tissue, obtained from a patient treated with IRX-2 immunotherapy. The CDR3 protein: CASSPSIGGAYGYTF. The base sequence is TGTGCCAGCAGCCCCTCGATCGGGGGAGCCTATGGCTACACCTTC.